The 23 T cell receptor beta chains below were found in one sample sequenced in a study of tissue T cells after allogeneic stem cell transplantation. The repertoire was sequenced with immunoSEQ multiplex PCR; TCRdb's copy has only in-frame clones and lacks some. The sample includes approximately 50,000 clones, over 70% of them seen just once. Sequencing was carried out using sorted cells pooled from one or two spleens. Source of these receptors: a pool of C57BL/6 mice in good health.

Details on this clone: Mouse gene names apply. Sequencing ends 1 residue short of the CDR3 end; the germline J gene provides the rest. The V and J genes are TRBV3 and TRBJ1-4, with D unclear. The CDR3 totals 14 residues. With 1 base removed from V and 3 bases from J, the gap between germline ends came to 6 bases. Germline CDR1 is SNHLY and CDR2 is FYNGKV (reference sequence). CDR3 bases read: TGTGCCAGCAGCTTAGAGGGTGCCAACGAAAGATTATTT. Translation gives CASSLEGANERLF. The whole CDR3 region reads CASSLEGANERLFF.

As regards this clone: Here the gene names and germline are mouse. The part of the CDR3 DNA that was read is TGTGCCAGCAGTCTGCATGCAAACACAGAAGTCTTC. This sequence encodes CASSLHANTEVF. The full CDR3 protein is CASSLHANTEVFF. This chain uses TRBV26 with TRBJ1-1; D is uncertain. The read is 1 residue too short to cover the CDR3 end, so that end is filled in from the germline J gene. The CDR3 loop spans 13 amino acids. Germline-derived CDR1 and CDR2 are KGHPV and FQNQEV (reference sequence). V lost 2 bases to trimming and J lost 0 bases, with 4 bases between them.

Points on this clone: These gene names are mouse names. The CDR3 end lies 1 residue beyond the end of the read and is filled in from the germline J gene. The chain uses TRBV20 and TRBJ1-4, with 8 bases identical to TRBD1. The V gene end was trimmed by 6 bases and the J gene end by 2 bases; junction bases not matched to a gene: 5. This CDR3 comprises 14 residues. In germline, CDR1 is GFQATS, CDR2 STVNSAI. The CDR3 reads CGAGTGLSNERLFF. CDR3 DNA, as far as it was read: TGTGGTGCCGGGACAGGCCTCTCCAACGAAAGATTATTT.

A note on this clone: Mouse names are used for the genes. The read stops 1 residue short of the end of the CDR3; the missing end is completed from the germline J gene. The chain employs TRBV13-1 and TRBJ1-2; D remains ambiguous. This CDR3 region has 12 residues. Germline CDR1 reads NSHNY; CDR2 reads SYGAGN. Trimming left V 3 bases short and J 1 base short, with 4 bases between. CDR3: CASSGENSDYTF. CDR3 bases read: TGTGCCAGCAGTGGAGAAAACTCCGACTACACC.

As to this clone: The genes are named according to mouse. The CDR3 DNA, read in part, is TGTGCCTGGGAAAACGAAAGATTATTT. As protein: CAWENERLF. The CDR3, in full, reads CAWENERLFF. The chain carries TRBV31 and TRBJ1-4; D is unresolved. The observed sequence ends 1 residue before the CDR3 terminus, with the missing tail filled in from the germline J gene. Germline CDR1 is GKSSPN and CDR2 is SITVG. The CDR3 runs 10 residues. Between the trimmed V and J ends, which lost 5 bases and 5 bases, there was a span of 3 bases.

About this clone itself: Genes and germline are mouse. CDR3 in amino acids: CASSPQQDTQYF. The sequenced part of the CDR3 DNA is TGTGCTAGCAGCCCTCAGCAAGACACCCAGTAC. V and J are TRBV29 and TRBJ2-5, with D hard to call. The read comes to an end 1 residue before the CDR3 does, leaving the germline J gene to fill in the end. Per germline, CDR1 MSHET and CDR2 SYDVDS. The CDR3 is made up of 12 amino acids. The V gene lost 6 bases and the J gene lost 3 bases, with 7 bases spanning the gap.

In regard to this clone: Mouse germline and gene names are used. The missing CDR3 end, 1 residue past where the read stops, is filled in from the germline J gene. The gene calls are TRBV31 and TRBJ1-1; the match to TRBD1 covers 7 bases. The CDR3 length is 12 residues. The germline CDR1 and CDR2 sequences are GKSSPN and SITVG. J lost 10 bases, V lost 1 base, and 6 bases had no gene match. Incomplete CDR3 DNA: TGTGCCTGGAGTCCGACAGGGAGGGGAGTCTTC. It specifies CAWSPTGRGVF. The CDR3 reads in full as CAWSPTGRGVFF.

As for this clone: Genes and germline come from the mouse. The read falls 1 residue short of the CDR3 end, and the missing part is taken from the germline J gene. The V call is TRBV13-1, the J call TRBJ2-2; 9 nucleotides match TRBD1. Trimming took 3 bases from V and 4 from J; bases not matched to a gene: 4. Looked up from germline, CDR1 is NSHNY and CDR2 is SYGAGN. CDR3 length: 15 residues. The sequenced part of the CDR3 DNA is TGTGCCAGCAGTGGGGACAGGGAGGGCACCGGGCAGCTCTAC. Protein: CASSGDREGTGQLY. The whole CDR3 is CASSGDREGTGQLYF.

This clone was seen a handful of times. Germline and genes here are mouse. With the read ending 1 residue before the CDR3 end, the germline J gene is used to fill in that end. The rearrangement links TRBV3 to TRBJ1-3; the D is unclear. V was trimmed by 2 bases and J by 0 bases, leaving 5 bases between them. This CDR3 spans 14 amino acids. CDR1 and CDR2 from the germline V gene are SNHLY and FYNGKV (reference sequence). CDR3 bases read: TGTGCCAGCAGCTTAATCACTTCTGGAAATACGCTCTAT. This sequence encodes CASSLITSGNTLY. In full, the CDR3 is CASSLITSGNTLYF.

To note about this clone: One junction end disagrees with the germline gene, perhaps due to a read error. Gene names are the mouse ones. The read ends 1 residue shy of where the CDR3 ends; the end is completed using the germline J gene. This sequence joins TRBV13-3 and TRBJ2-1; D unclear. This CDR3 region has 14 residues. In germline, CDR1 is NNHDY, CDR2 SYVADS. Partial CDR3 DNA: TGTGCCACCAGTGAACAGTCCCCCTATGCTGAGCAGTTC. Its translation: CATSEQSPYAEQF. The whole CDR3 is CATSEQSPYAEQFF.

On this clone itself: Gene names denote mouse genes. The DNA ends 1 residue before the CDR3 does, and the rest of the CDR3 is filled in from the germline J gene. The chain couples TRBV31 to TRBJ2-4, with D perhaps assigned TRBD1 or TRBD2 (5 bases each). This CDR3 spans 12 amino acids. The V end was cut by 0 bases, the J end by 5 bases, with 6 bases between. The germline gives CDR1 GKSSPN, CDR2 SITVG. CDR3 DNA, as far as it was read: TGTGCCTGGAGTCTCGGGGCAAACACCTTGTAC. It yields the protein CAWSLGANTLY. In full, the CDR3 reads CAWSLGANTLYF.

This clone occurred a few times. Gene names refer to mouse genes. The read ends 1 residue early relative to the CDR3; the germline J gene fills the gap. The V gene is TRBV31, the J gene TRBJ2-7, with 10 positions matching TRBD1. V lost 4 bases, J lost 3 bases, and 6 bases stayed unmatched. This CDR3 is built from 14 residues. Germline CDR1 GKSSPN, CDR2 SITVG. The sequenced part of the CDR3 DNA is TGTGCCTGGATTCCGGGACAGGGGCTCTATGAACAGTAC. Its protein product is CAWIPGQGLYEQY. The complete CDR3 reads CAWIPGQGLYEQYF.

About this clone itself: Mouse names are used for the genes. The sequenced fragment ends 1 residue before the CDR3 boundary, so the rest is inferred from the germline J gene. This rearrangement joins TRBV3 to TRBJ2-1; maybe TRBD2 (5 bases). The germline V gene has CDR1 SNHLY and CDR2 FYNGKV (reference sequence). Trimming took 1 base from V and 7 from J, leaving 8 bases between them. The CDR3 is 13 residues long. CDR3 residues: CASSLGMGAEQFF. CDR3 bases read: TGTGCCAGCAGCTTAGGGATGGGGGCTGAGCAGTTC.

On this clone: Any gene name here is a mouse gene name. The read falls 1 residue short of the CDR3 end, and the missing part is taken from the germline J gene. The chain joins TRBV26 to TRBJ2-7; D unclear. The CDR3 length is 11 residues. CDR1 and CDR2 from the germline V gene are KGHPV and FQNQEV (reference sequence). Trimming left V 2 bases short and J 4 bases short, with 3 bases between. The CDR3 DNA, read in part, is TGTGCCAGCAGTCTGGGGTATGAACAGTAC. Protein sequence: CASSLGYEQY. The full CDR3 protein reads CASSLGYEQYF.

On this clone itself: Genes and germline come from the mouse. The sequenced fragment ends 1 residue before the CDR3 boundary, so the rest is inferred from the germline J gene. This sequence joins TRBV13-3 and TRBJ2-2; D not certain. This CDR3 is built from 13 residues. Trimming stripped 2 bases from V and 1 base from J, with 3 bases between. The germline V gene has CDR1 NNHDY and CDR2 SYVADS. CDR3 bases read: TGTGCCAGCAGTGACAGAAACACCGGGCAGCTCTAC. It encodes CASSDRNTGQLY. The full CDR3 protein is CASSDRNTGQLYF.

Regarding this clone: Genes and germline come from the mouse. The CDR3 is cut off 1 residue early in the read; its end comes from the germline J gene. The chain joins TRBV13-2 to TRBJ2-3, with D hard to call. The CDR3 is 15 residues long. Germline V CDR1 and CDR2: NNHNN, SYGAGS (reference sequence). V was clipped by 0 bases and J by 0 bases, with 8 bases between them. The DNA read from the CDR3 is TGTGCCAGCGGTGATGAACAATTTAGTGCAGAAACGCTGTAT. Translation gives CASGDEQFSAETLY. The CDR3 as a whole reads CASGDEQFSAETLYF.

As regards this clone: The genes are named according to mouse. The CDR3 goes on 1 residue after the read ends, and that part is filled in from the germline J gene. The chain joins TRBV13-2 to TRBJ2-2; D may be TRBD2 (7 bases). This CDR3 contains 14 residues. V was shortened by 0 bases and J by 5 bases, with 8 bases between the two germline ends. Germline V CDR1 and CDR2: NNHNN, SYGAGS (reference sequence). The CDR3 DNA, read in part, is TGTGCCAGCGGTGATGGGGGGGCGACCGGGCAGCTCTAC. Translating gives CASGDGGATGQLY. The whole CDR3 sequence reads CASGDGGATGQLYF.

Comment on this clone: Genes here carry mouse names. The CDR3 end falls 1 residue outside the read, so it is completed with the germline J gene. This chain links TRBV26 with TRBJ2-4; D unresolved. CDR1 is KGHPV and CDR2 is FQNQEV in the germline V gene (reference sequence). The CDR3 totals 14 residues. Trimming removed 3 bases at V and 0 bases at J, with 7 bases between. CDR3 bases read: TGTGCCAGCAGTCTCGGGTCTAGTCAAAACACCTTGTAC. It encodes CASSLGSSQNTLY. The whole CDR3 region reads CASSLGSSQNTLYF.

Notes on this clone: The genes are named according to mouse. The CDR3 extends 1 residue past the end of the read, so its final part is completed from the germline J gene. The chain carries TRBV26 and TRBJ1-1, with D unclear. The CDR3 has 14 residues. Germline lookup yields CDR1 KGHPV and CDR2 FQNQEV (reference sequence). V shed 2 bases and J shed 0 bases, with 7 bases lying between them. This CDR3 reads CASSLGSANTEVFF. The covered CDR3 bases are TGTGCCAGCAGTCTGGGCAGTGCAAACACAGAAGTCTTC.

Concerning this clone itself: Mouse germline and gene names are used. The CDR3 end is not reached by the read, which stops 1 residue before it; the germline J gene fills it in. V and J are TRBV2 and TRBJ1-3; 9 nucleotides align to TRBD1. The CDR3 has 15 residues. Germline-derived CDR1 and CDR2 are LGHNA and YSYQKL. The J segment lost 3 bases and the V segment lost 2 bases, leaving 2 bases of the junction unmatched. CDR3 bases read: TGTGCCAGCAGCCAAACAGGGGGCGATGGAAATACGCTCTAT. This codes for CASSQTGGDGNTLY. The whole CDR3 reads CASSQTGGDGNTLYF.

As for this clone: Genes here carry mouse names. The read terminates 1 residue ahead of where the CDR3 ends, so the germline J gene completes it. The chain links TRBV26 to TRBJ1-1, with 7 bases fitting TRBD1. V was pared by 7 bases and J by 1 base, with 3 bases of the junction left unmatched. CDR3 size: 13 residues. Germline CDR1 and CDR2: KGHPV and FQNQEV (reference sequence). CDR3 DNA, as far as it was read: TGTGCCAGCAATCGACAGGGGAACACAGAAGTCTTC. Translated, it gives CASNRQGNTEVF. The entire CDR3 reads CASNRQGNTEVFF.

Only a few counts were recorded for this clone. Genes and germline come from the mouse. The read falls 1 residue short of the CDR3 end, and the missing part is taken from the germline J gene. The rearrangement links TRBV31 to TRBJ2-7; D may be TRBD1 or TRBD2 (6 bases each). The ends were cut back, 0 bases at V and 0 bases at J, with 12 bases in the middle. Germline V lookup: CDR1 GKSSPN, CDR2 SITVG. The CDR3 has 15 residues. The part of the CDR3 DNA that was read is TGTGCCTGGAGTCTAGGGGGGTCGAGCTCCTATGAACAGTAC. Translating gives CAWSLGGSSSYEQY. The whole CDR3 region reads CAWSLGGSSSYEQYF.

With respect to this clone: Mouse gene names and germline throughout. The read ends 1 residue before the CDR3 terminus; that terminus is restored from the germline J gene. Other DNA sequences from this sample encode an identical CDR3 as well. The V call is TRBV5, the J call TRBJ2-5; maybe TRBD1 (5 bases). Trimming shortened V by 0 bases and J by 3 bases, and 7 bases separated the two germline ends. The CDR3 runs to 14 residues. The germline gives CDR1 LGHNA, CDR2 YNLKQL (reference sequence). The CDR3 is CASSQEGQQDTQYF. The sequenced part of the CDR3 DNA is TGTGCCAGCAGCCAAGAAGGACAACAAGACACCCAGTAC.